Shown below are 19 T cell receptor beta chains from a single sample sequenced in a study of early T cells in non-severe SARS-CoV-2 infection. In TCRdb, the 5' RACE reads were re-called with MiXCR into one record per CDR3 protein. This sample carries roughly 8,500 distinct CDR3 sequences, around 4.8% of them seen once, and the ten largest clones take roughly 9.7%. Sequences were obtained from whole blood. The receptors were gathered from an adult who was a healthcare worker with PCR-confirmed SARS-CoV-2 infection or an uninfected control (not recorded which).

In its sample, this clonotype was seen many times. The gene calls are TRBV18 and TRBJ2-1; 9 nucleotides line up with TRBD1. CDR3 size: 14 residues. CDR1 is KGHSH and CDR2 is LQKENI in the germline V gene. The junction had 1 base not matched to a gene; V was cut back by 3 bases and J by 4 bases. This CDR3 reads CASSPGQGYNEQFF. The CDR3, as DNA: TGTGCCAGCTCACCGGGACAGGGTTACAATGAGCAGTTCTTC. The whole variable domain, remainder taken from reference TRBV18 and TRBJ2-1, is NAGVMQNPRHLVRRRGQEARLRCSPMKGHSHVYWYRQLPEEGLKFMVYLQKENIIDESGMPKERFSAEFPKEGPSILRIQQVVRGDSAAYFCASSPGQGYNEQFFGPGTRLTVL.

Note on this clonotype: A read error may be the cause here, since a much bigger clone is one base away. The rearrangement joins TRBV19 to TRBJ2-5, with a weak D call TRBD2 (5 bases). This CDR3 is built from 13 residues. V lost 4 bases to trimming and J lost 2 bases, with 8 bases between them. Per the germline V gene, CDR1 is LNHDA and CDR2 is SQIVND (reference sequence). CDR3 residues: CASSTGRQETQYF. The CDR3 nucleotides read TGTGCCAGTAGTACGGGGAGACAAGAGACCCAGTACTTC.

This clonotype qualifies as medium-sized. The J gene is TRBJ1-2, the V gene TRBV28; tentative D call: TRBD1 (6 bases). With 5 bases removed from V and 7 bases from J, the gap between germline ends came to 14 bases. The CDR3 totals 13 residues. Germline values: CDR1 MDHEN, CDR2 SYDVKM. CDR3 region: CASSPTTGLGYTF. CDR3 in DNA: TGTGCCAGCAGTCCGACGACAGGCCTTGGCTACACCTTC.

This clonotype is deemed medium-sized. This chain joins TRBV5-1 and TRBJ2-1, with 9 bases fitting TRBD1. Germline V gives CDR1 SGHRS, CDR2 YFSETQ. This CDR3 comprises 15 residues. With 4 bases clipped from V and 3 bases from J, the junction kept 5 bases outside the gene matches. This CDR3 is CASSPGQGDYNEQFF. Here the CDR3 DNA reads TGCGCCAGCAGCCCGGGACAGGGAGACTACAATGAGCAGTTCTTC.

This clonotype was observed at least ten times. The rearrangement uses TRBV24-1 and TRBJ2-5; TRBD2 aligns across 10 bases. From germline, CDR1 is KGHDR and CDR2 SFDVKD. Unmatched junction bases numbered 9, after V lost 4 bases and J lost 5 bases. The CDR3 contains 16 residues. This CDR3 reads CATSDRGLARRETQYF. CDR3 nucleotides: TGTGCCACCAGTGACCGGGGACTAGCGCGACGGGAGACCCAGTACTTC.

The V and J genes are TRBV29-1 and TRBJ2-7, with TRBD1 matching over 8 bases. J was trimmed by 4 bases and V by 4 bases; bases with no gene match: 6. CDR3 size: 13 residues. Germline V lookup: CDR1 SQVTM, CDR2 ANQGSEA. As DNA, the CDR3 is TGCAGCGTTGTAGGGGACAGGCCATACGAGCAGTACTTC. Protein: CSVVGDRPYEQYF.

Within the sample, this clonotype is medium-sized. The chain is built from TRBV18 and TRBJ2-1; 8 bases agree with TRBD1. CDR1 is KGHSH and CDR2 is LQKENI in the germline V gene. V shed 4 bases, J shed 7 bases, and the junction held 3 bases outside the gene matches. There are 13 residues in the CDR3. The CDR3 bases are TGTGCCAGCTCACGCCGGACAGGGAATGAGCAGTTCTTC. It yields the protein CASSRRTGNEQFF. Supplemented by reference TRBV18 and TRBJ2-1, the full variable domain reads NAGVMQNPRHLVRRRGQEARLRCSPMKGHSHVYWYRQLPEEGLKFMVYLQKENIIDESGMPKERFSAEFPKEGPSILRIQQVVRGDSAAYFCASSRRTGNEQFFGPGTRLTVL.

By its share, this clonotype is medium-sized. The rearrangement links TRBV4-1 to TRBJ2-1, with D possibly being TRBD2 (6 bases). The CDR3 is made up of 15 amino acids. The ends were cut back, 0 bases at V and 5 bases at J, with 11 bases in the middle. Germline CDR1 MGHRA, CDR2 YSYEKL. The CDR3 DNA reads as TGCGCCAGCAGCCAAGACCCGGGACTTGACAATGAGCAGTTCTTC. Its protein product is CASSQDPGLDNEQFF.

Relative to its sample, this clonotype is medium-sized. This sequence joins TRBV28 and TRBJ2-1; D may be TRBD1 (6 bases). Trimming shortened V by 4 bases and J by 8 bases, and 12 bases separated the two germline ends. The CDR3 runs to 13 residues. Per the germline V gene, CDR1 is MDHEN and CDR2 is SYDVKM. The CDR3 DNA reads TGTGCCAGCAGTTCAAGACAGGTGGATGAGCAGTTCTTC. This sequence encodes CASSSRQVDEQFF.

Sample share makes this clonotype medium-sized. This sequence joins TRBV20-1 and TRBJ1-1, with TRBD1 as a possible D gene (5 bases). The CDR3 sequence is 15 residues long. The V gene's germline CDR1 is DFQATT and CDR2 SNEGSKA (reference sequence). Trimming shortened V by 1 base and J by 1 base, and 13 bases separated the two germline ends. Here the CDR3 reads CSARVTGGWNTEAFF. The CDR3, as DNA: TGCAGTGCTAGAGTCACGGGGGGTTGGAACACTGAAGCTTTCTTT.

By share of the sample, this clonotype is medium-sized (0.01 to 0.1%). The chain combines TRBV29-1 with TRBJ1-2, with a tentative D call TRBD1 (5 bases). The CDR3 is 14 residues long. Looked up from germline, CDR1 is SQVTM and CDR2 is ANQGSEA. V lost 0 bases, J lost 3 bases, and 11 bases lay in between. The CDR3 DNA sequence: TGCAGCGTTGAAGATCGGGAGGGGTACTATGGCTACACCTTC. Translating it yields CSVEDREGYYGYTF.

This clonotype was counted many times. V is TRBV18 and J is TRBJ2-7; either TRBD1 or TRBD2 may supply D (5 bases each). V dropped 6 bases and J dropped 3 bases, with 15 bases sitting between them. CDR3 size: 14 residues. Germline loops: CDR1 KGHSH, CDR2 LQKENI. CDR3 sequence: CASSGPIRLYEQYF. For the CDR3, the DNA is TGTGCCAGCTCGGGACCAATCCGGCTCTACGAGCAGTACTTC.

This clonotype is medium-sized in the sample. The J gene is TRBJ2-1, the V gene TRBV5-4; D unclear. Trimming left V 0 bases short and J 3 bases short, with 4 bases between. CDR3 length: 13 residues. CDR1 SGHNT and CDR2 YYREEE come from the germline V gene (reference sequence). CDR3 sequence (DNA): TGTGCCAGCAGCTTGGCCTTCTACAATGAGCAGTTCTTC. Protein product: CASSLAFYNEQFF.

This clonotype appeared many times. This rearrangement joins TRBV21-1 to TRBJ2-2; no DNA check was done on the table's D call, TRBD2. TRBV21-1 is noted as a pseudogene. The CDR3 length is 19 residues. CDR3 residues: CASSKDSRPGTLNTGELFF. The CDR3 bases are TGTGCCAGCAGCAAAGATTCGCGTCCTGGGACTTTGAACACCGGGGAGCTGTTTTTT.

This clonotype is medium-sized (0.01 to 0.1%) within its sample. The CDR3 loop is CASNSGAAYEQYF. Written as DNA, the CDR3 is TGTGCCAGTAATAGCGGGGCGGCCTACGAGCAGTACTTC. This sequence joins TRBV19 and TRBJ2-7, with 8 positions matching TRBD2. The V and J ends lost 7 bases and 2 bases, in that order; junction bases with no gene match: 4. Germline V gene data show CDR1 as LNHDA and CDR2 as SQIVND (reference sequence). This CDR3 has 13 amino acids.

By proportion, this clonotype is medium-sized. The chain has TRBV7-9 and TRBJ2-7; the D gene is possibly TRBD2 (6 bases). Germline CDR1 and CDR2: SEHNR and FQNEAQ (reference sequence). V was cut by 8 bases and J by 6 bases, with 17 bases left in between. The CDR3 sequence is 13 residues long. The CDR3 DNA follows: TGTGCCAGCGCGCCGGGAGTAAAGTCCGAGCAGTACGTC. This gives the protein CASAPGVKSEQYV.

This clonotype occurred many times. The chain employs TRBV7-8 and TRBJ2-3; D gene uncertain. Germline V gives CDR1 SGHVS, CDR2 FQNEAQ. The CDR3 sequence is 14 residues long. With 3 bases removed from V and 2 bases from J, the gap between germline ends came to 9 bases. Here the CDR3 reads CASSLDPYTDTQYF. CDR3 bases: TGTGCCAGCAGCTTGGACCCGTACACAGATACGCAGTATTTT.

By sample share, this clonotype is medium-sized. The chain is built from TRBV5-6 and TRBJ2-1; D may be TRBD2 (6 bases). CDR1 SGHDT and CDR2 YYEEEE come from the germline V gene. This CDR3 comprises 13 residues. V lost 7 bases and J 8 bases, leaving 16 bases between the germline ends. In DNA, the CDR3 is TGTGCCAGCTCCCTGGGGGGTTTGCATGAGCAGTTCTTC. Translated: CASSLGGLHEQFF. The whole variable domain, filled in from reference TRBV5-6 and TRBJ2-1, reads DAGVTQSPTHLIKTRGQQVTLRCSPKSGHDTVSWYQQALGQGPQFIFQYYEEEERQRGNFPDRFSGHQFPNYSSELNVNALLLGDSALYLCASSLGGLHEQFFGPGTRLTVL.

This clonotype was seen many times. The chain employs TRBV16 and TRBJ2-1; D is ambiguous. CDR3 length: 13 amino acids. CDR1 and CDR2 (germline): KGHSY, FQNENV. Trimming removed 2 bases from V and 4 bases from J, with 6 bases in between. The CDR3: CASSQMIYNEQFF. In DNA form, the CDR3 reads TGTGCCAGCAGCCAAATGATTTACAATGAGCAGTTCTTC.